The sequence of this TCR beta chain was determined in a study of blood T cells in healthy people across ages. Whole-study findings and limits: PBMC samples, being unsorted, prevented any conclusive comparison of naive and antigen-experienced cells. Across samples, TCR beta diversity tracked strongly with naive T cell percentage.

Primed by a sample-barcoded 5' primer and a J-beta primer mix, a second PCR proceeded for roughly 7 to 11 cycles. Using its own MiXCR run on the 5' RACE reads, TCRdb lists one record per CDR3 protein. The repertoire holds about 1.4 million distinct CDR3 sequences, with almost 60% as singletons. As to this clonotype: Antigen specificity is unknown.

CDR1 and CDR2 from the germline V gene are SGHRS and YFSETQ. This CDR3 has 12 residues. Deletions cut 4 bases from V and 10 bases from J, with 12 bases between. Around 10 milliliters of peripheral blood were drawn from each donor. No fewer than 7 million PBMCs went into each sample. The receptor was derived from a man younger than 35 in good health. The gene calls are TRBV5-1 and TRBJ2-4; D assignment may be TRBD1 or TRBD2 (5 bases each). The sequencing sample was made of blood. Here the CDR3 DNA reads TGCGCCAGCAGCCCCGGGACCCAGATTCAGTACTTC. Translated, it gives CASSPGTQIQYF.